In this sample, the clone carrying this T cell receptor (beta chain) turned up many times. The antigen is not known. This record belongs to a study of T cells in Graves' hyperthyroidism and ophthalmopathy. Study overall: Peripheral blood draws took place at initial diagnosis, ahead of any treatment.

The investigators amplified TCR beta CDR3 regions from RNA transcripts. When the TCR CDR3 underwent first-round RT-PCR, the HTBI primer set was used. TCRdb reanalysed the multiplex PCR reads using MiXCR and keeps one entry per CDR3 protein. This table has roughly 510,000 distinct CDR3 sequences, around 21% appearing once. Study-level points and caveats: Classification by a 13 V-J model distinguished ophthalmopathy from stable hyperthyroidism.

The CDR3 runs to 15 residues. Deletions cut 3 bases from V and 6 bases from J, with 15 bases between. Germline CDR1 reads ENHRY; CDR2 reads SYGVKD. Uncontrolled infection, other autoimmune disease, pregnancy or lactation excluded patients. This receptor was taken from a man between 18 and 29 years old with Graves' hyperthyroidism. The sequenced sample was blood. The chain combines TRBV10-3 with TRBJ1-5; tentative D call: TRBD1 (5 bases). CDR3 region: CAISERPRGFQPQHF. CDR3 coding DNA: TGTGCCATCAGTGAAAGGCCTCGGGGGTTTCAGCCCCAGCATTTT.